This entry features one T cell receptor beta chain sequence. The ends were cut back, 5 bases at V and 2 bases at J, with 6 bases in the middle. The CDR3 spans 13 residues. Germline CDR1 and CDR2: SNHLY and FYNNEI. This sample was taken from a study of control samples from healthy donors and cancer patients. Sequencing used immunoSEQ multiplex PCR; TCRdb keeps in-frame clones, though not all of them. The sample shows about 68,000 clones, approximately 83% of them seen only once. The sequencing input was blood. The TCR comes from a man in his sixties in good health. The chain employs TRBV2 and TRBJ2-2; D is possibly TRBD2 (5 bases). CDR3 in DNA: TGTGCCAGCAGTAGCGGAAACACCGGGGAGCTGTTTTTT. This gives the protein CASSSGNTGELFF.